This T cell receptor beta chain is drawn from a study of a mutant IDH1 vaccine in newly diagnosed glioma (dated by TCRdb to 2020 to 2023). About the full investigation: Of the approximately 30 treated patients, approximately 62% were male and approximately 40% were female, and the mean age was around 40 years. Prior to enrollment, patients had been given standard therapy consisting of radiotherapy alone, temozolomide alone, or radiochemotherapy with temozolomide, with the combination given to most patients. Peripheral blood was drawn at six visits: V03 (baseline), V05, V07, V10, V12 and V13. For exploratory analyses, about two dozen treated patients had longitudinal TCRB deep sequencing done wherever samples were available. The paper as a whole reports these results and caveats: Selection of PBMC samples for TCRB deep sequencing was based on availability. Changes in the top peripheral T cell clonotypes picked up by TCRB sequencing did not appear to be linked to pseudoprogression. According to the authors, sample limitations meant that analyses of patient blood samples could not be reproduced. Vaccine-induced immune responses across multiple MHC alleles were detected in approximately 93% of patients.

Notes on this clone: The clone's antigen remains unknown. Base qualities are not recorded, but no much larger clone differs from it by a single base.

V is cut by 1 base and J by 10 bases, and the space between the germline ends is 13 bases. The CDR3 goes from the cysteine to the phenylalanine over 13 residues. The sequence is cut down to CDR3 DNA, 39 bases in frame from base 1. From a lookup of the germline V gene (reference sequence), CDR1 and CDR2 are SEHNR and FQNEAQ. The time point tag for this specimen amounts to: baseline, week 1 (first vaccination visit). The treatment or condition label corresponds to: pre-vaccination baseline after standard-of-care therapy. Donors had newly diagnosed WHO grade 3 or 4 IDH1-mutant astrocytomas with loss of nuclear ATRX. The samples were drawn from NOA16, a multicentre, single-arm, open-label phase I trial in Germany that tested a mutant IDH1 peptide vaccine in humans for the first time. For immunogenicity testing, the blood drawn at visit V03 was used as the baseline sample. Genomic DNA for TCRB sequencing was isolated from EDTA blood with the DNeasy Blood and Tissue Kit.

The receptor library was made with the immunoSEQ multiplex PCR assay. The hsTCRB Kit was used according to the manufacturer's protocol to amplify rearranged TCR beta chain sequences. TCRB libraries were sequenced on an Illumina MiSeq. Regarding the original processing steps: The kit vendor's proprietary platform handled demultiplexing, trimming and gene mapping. In TCRdb, the immuneACCESS table is reduced to in-frame sequences with V and J assigned. These tables do not hold every clone; where another copy was compared, an unresolved V gene accounts for under half, and the others remain unexplained. V and J calls and clone size are given by that table; D and trimming were obtained from the DNA. This sample holds nearly 50,000 clones; approximately 90% were observed only once. The ten largest clones add up to approximately 2.5% of the sample.

This receptor chain uses TRBV7-9 and TRBJ2-5, and the D gene may be TRBD1, 5 bases matching. The TCR sequence derives from a man in his forties with glioma. The sample here was PBMCs, taken from a glioma patient treated with radiotherapy, temozolomide or both. This receptor has the CDR3 CASSLVQGQYQYF. At the DNA level, the sequence is TGTGCCAGCAGCTTAGTCCAGGGCCAATACCAGTACTTC.